The rows below give T cell receptor beta chains drawn from one sample of a study of blood T cell repertoires in COVID-19. Sequencing used immunoSEQ multiplex PCR; TCRdb keeps in-frame clones, though not all of them. The table lists roughly 290,000 clones, around 86% of them singletons, with about 1.9% in the top ten. The source material was peripheral blood. All receptors come from a woman aged 25-40 years who had recovered from COVID-19. Both conserved end residues are part of each CDR3. The order of the fields is D gene, J gene, clone size, V gene, CDR3 DNA, CDR3 protein. D genes are given only for firm matches. The listing skips clone size in some rows; elsewhere it reads once, few, many or a size class.

. TRBJ1-5 . TRBV24-1 TGTGCCACCCCAAGTTCCGGGACAACGAGCAATCAGCCCCAGCATTTT CATPSSGTTSNQPQHF
. TRBJ2-2 . TRBV5-1 TGCGCCAGCAGCTTGGGTCATCAACAGAACACCGGGGAGCTGTTTTTT CASSLGHQQNTGELFF
. TRBJ1-4 . TRBV5-6 TGTGCCAGCAGCTTGGGGCCCCGGGGGGAAAAACTGTTTTTT CASSLGPRGEKLFF
. TRBJ2-7 . TRBV10-3 TGTGCCATCAGTGGGAGCTACGAGCAGTACTTC CAISGSYEQYF
. TRBJ1-3 . TRBV29-1 TGCAGCGCCGAGGGGGTTGTTGGAAACACCATATATTTT CSAEGVVGNTIYF
. TRBJ2-7 . TRBV4-3 TGCGCCAGCAGCCAAGCTGTCCAGGCAACCTACGAGCAGTACTTC CASSQAVQATYEQYF
. TRBJ1-5 . TRBV27 TGTGCCAGCAGTAGCACAGGGCGGTACAATCAGCCCCAGCATTTT CASSSTGRYNQPQHF
TRBD1 TRBJ1-2 . TRBV27 TGTGCCAGCAGTTCCAGGTGGGGACAGGCGCCATCTTTTAACTATGGCTACACCTTC CASSSRWGQAPSFNYGYTF
. TRBJ1-4 . TRBV4-1 TGCGCCAGCAGCCAAGTCCGGGGGGCGTTGGAAAAACTGTTTTTT CASSQVRGALEKLFF
. TRBJ1-1 . TRBV28 TGTGCCAGCAGTTTACCGGTCGCGGGACCGGTGAACACTGAAGCTTTCTTT CASSLPVAGPVNTEAFF
TRBD1 TRBJ2-5 . TRBV11-2 TGTGCCAGCAGCTTATACGCAGGGGGCCCCCAGACCCAGTACTTC CASSLYAGGPQTQYF
. TRBJ1-2 . TRBV25-1 TGTGCCAGCAGTGAACTAACTGGTTATGGCTACACCTTC CASSELTGYGYTF
. TRBJ2-2 . TRBV2 TGTGCCAGCAGTTTTGACAGTACCGGGGAGCTGTTTTTT CASSFDSTGELFF
TRBD1 TRBJ1-1 . TRBV2 TGTGCCAGCAGTGAGATGGCAGGGGGCGGAGTACCTGAAGCTTTCTTT CASSEMAGGGVPEAFF
. TRBJ2-7 . TRBV13 TGTGCCAGCAGTTTGGGCCAGATCCCCTACGAGCAGTACTTC CASSLGQIPYEQYF
TRBD1 TRBJ2-7 . TRBV6-6 TGTGCCAGCAGACCGGGACAGGACTACGAGCAGTACTTC CASRPGQDYEQYF
. TRBJ2-7 once TRBV11-2 TGTGCCAGCGGGAGCCCCTACGAGCAGTACTTC CASGSPYEQYF
TRBD1 TRBJ2-3 . TRBV10-3 TGTGCCATCAGTGAGTCGAGGACAGGGGTGGCAGATACGCAGTATTTT CAISESRTGVADTQYF
. TRBJ2-7 . TRBV5-4 TGTGCCAGCAGCTTGGGGGGGCACGTTTACGAGCAGTACTTC CASSLGGHVYEQYF
. TRBJ1-6 once TRBV25-1 TGTGCCACCCACAGGGATTTAGCGTCACCCCTCCACTTT CATHRDLASPLHF
. TRBJ1-1 . TRBV6-4 TGTGCCAGCAGCCCAGGGATGAACACTGAAGCTTTCTTT CASSPGMNTEAFF
. TRBJ1-2 . TRBV5-6 TGTGCCAGCTCAGGTGTCTATGGCTACACCTTC CASSGVYGYTF
. TRBJ2-3 . TRBV5-1 TGCGCCAGCAGCTTGTGGGACCTCGAGGGGGCAGATACGCAGTATTTT CASSLWDLEGADTQYF
. TRBJ2-1 . TRBV11-1 TGTGCCAGCAGCTCCAACAGCTACGAGCAGTTCTTC CASSSNSYEQFF
. TRBJ1-1 . TRBV19 TGTGCCAGTAGTTTTCCGACCAGGTCACAGAACACTGAAGCTTTCTTT CASSFPTRSQNTEAFF
TRBD2 TRBJ2-5 . TRBV27 TGTGCCAGCAGCCCTATGGGGCCTAGCGGGTTGGAGACCCAGTACTTC CASSPMGPSGLETQYF